This is a list of T cell receptor beta chains from one sample in a study of blood T cell repertoires in COVID-19. Produced via immunoSEQ multiplex PCR; TCRdb's table is partial and in-frame only. The sample holds 200,000 to 250,000 clones, roughly 87% seen once. Sample: PBMCs or T cells enriched from blood (not recorded which). All receptors come from a man younger than 35 with acute COVID-19. CDR3s include the opening cysteine and the closing phenylalanine or tryptophan. The order of the fields is V gene, clone size, D gene, J gene, CDR3 length, CDR3 DNA, CDR3 protein. The D gene is left open where the match is weak. Not all rows give a size; the values are once, few, many and, for expanded clones, a class.

TRBV5-6	-	-	TRBJ2-1	13	TGTGCCAGCAGCTTACCCGGGAGTGATGAGCAGTTCTTC	CASSLPGSDEQFF
TRBV7-9	-	-	TRBJ1-4	15	TGTGCCAGCAGTTTGGGACTCCGGCCCAATGAAAAACTGTTTTTT	CASSLGLRPNEKLFF
TRBV4-1	-	-	TRBJ1-1	16	TGCGCCAGCAGCCAAGATACTTTTTCGGGGGGCACTGAAGCTTTCTTT	CASSQDTFSGGTEAFF
TRBV28	-	-	TRBJ2-1	15	TGTGCCAGCAGTCCTTCCGACAGTTGGCGCAATGAGCAGTTCTTC	CASSPSDSWRNEQFF
TRBV7-3	-	TRBD2	TRBJ2-3	16	TGTGCCAGCAGCTTAGACTCAGCGGGAGGGCCCAATACGCAGTATTTT	CASSLDSAGGPNTQYF
TRBV28	-	TRBD2	TRBJ2-1	15	TGTGCCAGCAGTTCGGACCGGGACTACTACAATGAGCAGTTCTTC	CASSSDRDYYNEQFF
TRBV4-3	-	-	TRBJ2-3	15	TGCGCCAGCAGCCAAGTTAAGGGAGCCACAGATACGCAGTATTTT	CASSQVKGATDTQYF
TRBV2	-	-	TRBJ2-3	13	TGTGCCAGCAGTTTGCAGGAAACAGATACGCAGTATTTT	CASSLQETDTQYF
TRBV30	-	-	TRBJ1-2	11	TGTGCCTGGTACAGGGCTTATGGCTACACCTTC	CAWYRAYGYTF
TRBV2	-	-	TRBJ2-5	10	TGTGCCAGCGGACTTGAGACCCAGTACTTC	CASGLETQYF
TRBV28	-	-	TRBJ2-3	15	TGTGCCAGCAGTTTCGGCGCGGGGAGCACAGATACGCAGTATTTT	CASSFGAGSTDTQYF
TRBV2	-	-	TRBJ1-1	13	TGTGCCAGCAGCGGGTTGACGAGCACTGAAGCTTTCTTT	CASSGLTSTEAFF
TRBV19	-	TRBD1	TRBJ1-1	12	TGTGCCGCACGACAGGGGGGCACTGAAGCTTTCTTT	CAARQGGTEAFF
TRBV5-1	-	TRBD2	TRBJ2-1	15	TGCGCCAGCAGCTTGGAACTAGCGGACTCTAACAAGCAGTTCTTC	CASSLELADSNKQFF
TRBV6-5	once	-	TRBJ1-5	15	TGTGCCAGCAGGGTACCAGGGGCTTCCAATCAGCCCCAGCATTTT	CASRVPGASNQPQHF
TRBV5-6	once	TRBD1	TRBJ2-4	15	TGTGCCAGCAGCTGGGGGACAGGGTCCGGTAACATTCAGTACTTC	CASSWGTGSGNIQYF
TRBV29-1	-	-	TRBJ2-6	15	TGCAGCGTTTCAGGGGACGGCTCTGGGGCCAACGTCCTGACTTTC	CSVSGDGSGANVLTF
TRBV27	-	-	TRBJ2-2	12	TGTGCCAGCAGTCTCCGCACCGGGGAGCTGTTTTTT	CASSLRTGELFF